This T cell receptor (beta chain) was captured by sequencing in a study of OX40 agonist ivuxolimab in advanced cancers. Study summary: Among those enrolled, mean age was about 60 years (range 23 to 79) and approximately 80% were male.

Autoimmune disease history or systemic immunosuppression meant exclusion. This clone came up a few times. Its specificity is not known. Germline CDR1 and CDR2: SGDLS and YYNGEE. The ends lost 2 bases at V and 2 bases at J; junction bases unmatched: 5. The CDR3 has 15 residues. Whole-study findings and limits: Antigens targeted by the expanded peripheral T cells were not determined. At 0.1 to 3.0 mg/kg, clonal expansion of CD4+ and CD8+ blood T cells had occurred by week 6.

Measured with immunoSEQ multiplex PCR; TCRdb has only the in-frame clones, and not every one. Of 82,000 or so clones in the sample, 80% to 95% were seen once. This sequence joins TRBV9 and TRBJ2-7; 9 nucleotides match TRBD1. This clonotype was obtained from an adult with an advanced solid tumor such as melanoma, head and neck, liver or kidney cancer. Sequencing was performed on CD4+ or CD8+ T cells sorted from blood, taken in a trial of the OX40 agonist ivuxolimab. The CDR3 loop is CASSVGDRVAYEQYF. The CDR3 nucleotides are TGTGCCAGCAGCGTGGGGGACAGGGTGGCCTACGAGCAGTACTTC. Variable domain in full (rest from reference TRBV9 and TRBJ2-7): DSGVTQTPKHLITATGQRVTLRCSPRSGDLSVYWYQQSLDQGLQFLIQYYNGEERAKGNILERFSAQQFPDLHSELNLSSLELGDSALYFCASSVGDRVAYEQYFGPGTRLTVT.